The 28 T cell receptor beta chains below all came from one sample that was sequenced in a study of breast tumors, draining lymph nodes, adjacent tissues. TCRdb fed the multiplex PCR reads into MiXCR, producing one record per CDR3 protein. Of over 130,000 distinct CDR3 sequences in the sample, 30% to 35% were seen once. Samples came from axillary lymph nodes draining the breast cancer. Sequenced material: axillary lymph node tissue. The source is a female donor with breast cancer. Some clones in this sample may be carry-over from other donors' samples.

This clonotype was seen repeatedly, ten times or more. Just one base apart from a much larger clone, this may be a read error. This chain connects TRBV20-1 to TRBJ2-7; 10 bases fit TRBD1. The CDR3 is made up of 15 amino acids. CDR1 and CDR2 from the germline V gene are DFQATT and SNEGSKA (reference sequence). V gave up 3 bases and J gave up 4 bases; unmatched junction bases: 9. The CDR3 spells CSASDTGTGAYEQYF. CDR3 bases: TGCAGTGCTAGCGACACCGGGACAGGGGCGTACGAGCAGTACTTC.

This clonotype came up many times. The V call is TRBV20-1, the J call TRBJ1-2; D perhaps matches TRBD1 (5 bases). The CDR3 is 14 amino acids. V lost 2 bases to trimming and J lost 1 base, with 11 bases between them. The germline V gene encodes CDR1 DFQATT and CDR2 SNEGSKA (reference sequence). For the CDR3, the DNA is TGCAGTGCTAGATTAGGGGCCTATAACTATGGCTACACCTTC. Encoded protein: CSARLGAYNYGYTF.

By its share, this clonotype is large (0.1 to 1%). V is TRBV20-1 and J is TRBJ2-5; no definite D call. This CDR3 has 14 residues. Per the germline V gene, CDR1 is DFQATT and CDR2 is SNEGSKA (reference sequence). The V and J ends lost 4 bases and 0 bases respectively, with 12 bases between them. The CDR3 DNA sequence: TGCAGTGCTACCCAGATAGCCAACCAAGAGACCCAGTACTTC. This translates into CSATQIANQETQYF.

About this clonotype itself: A much larger clone sits a single nucleotide away, making a read error possible. V and J are TRBV28 and TRBJ1-2; D might be TRBD1 (6 bases). V was pared by 7 bases and J by 2 bases, with 14 bases between. Germline CDR1 MDHEN, CDR2 SYDVKM. The CDR3 sequence is 14 residues long. CDR3 DNA: TGTGCCAGCAATTCCGACAGGAAAAACTATGGCTACACCTTC. It specifies CASNSDRKNYGYTF.

This clonotype was recorded many times. The chain uses TRBV18 and TRBJ2-3, with D tentatively TRBD2 (5 bases). Per germline, CDR1 KGHSH and CDR2 LQKENI. V was trimmed by 8 bases and J by 5 bases, leaving 8 bases between them. This CDR3 has 11 amino acids. DNA for the CDR3: TGTGCCAGCCAGAGGGTAGATACGCAGTATTTT. This translates into CASQRVDTQYF.

The chain carries TRBV20-1 and TRBJ1-6; maybe TRBD1 (6 bases). CDR3 size: 15 residues. The V gene's germline CDR1 is DFQATT and CDR2 SNEGSKA (reference sequence). The V end lost 6 bases, the J end lost 9 bases, and 21 bases lay between the germline ends. CDR3 amino acids: CSASSDSDRASPLHF. The CDR3 nucleotides are TGCAGTGCCAGCAGTGACTCGGACAGAGCTTCACCCCTCCACTTT.

This clonotype was observed many times. This chain uses TRBV20-1 with TRBJ1-6, with TRBD1 identical over 7 bases. Looked up from germline, CDR1 is DFQATT and CDR2 is SNEGSKA (reference sequence). The CDR3 loop spans 15 amino acids. V was pared by 0 bases and J by 7 bases, with 6 bases of the junction left unmatched. The CDR3 sequence: CSARDPQGNNSPLHF. The DNA for the CDR3 is TGCAGTGCTAGAGACCCACAGGGGAACAATTCACCCCTCCACTTT.

In this sample, this clonotype turned up many times. The rearrangement joins TRBV6-5 to TRBJ1-4, with D uncertain. CDR1 and CDR2 (germline): MNHEY, SVGAGI. V lost 5 bases to trimming and J lost 4 bases, with 8 bases between them. The CDR3 sequence is 13 residues long. The CDR3 spells CASSARINEKLFF. The CDR3 coding sequence is TGTGCCAGCAGTGCACGGATTAATGAAAAACTGTTTTTT.

This clonotype was recorded many times. The chain has TRBV6-5 and TRBJ1-2, with 8 bases aligning to TRBD1. The CDR3 contains 16 residues. From germline, CDR1 is MNHEY and CDR2 SVGAGI. The V gene end was trimmed by 5 bases and the J gene end by 6 bases; junction bases not matched to a gene: 14. The CDR3 region is CASSPQLQGGGNGYTF. The CDR3 DNA sequence: TGTGCCAGCAGTCCCCAACTACAGGGGGGAGGCAATGGCTACACCTTC.

As to this clonotype: A much larger clone is a single base away; this may be a read error. The chain joins TRBV20-1 to TRBJ2-2, with 8 positions matching TRBD1. The trim removed 1 base at V and 4 bases at J, leaving 8 bases unmatched. This CDR3 has 16 amino acids. Germline CDR1 reads DFQATT; CDR2 reads SNEGSKA (reference sequence). CDR3 protein: CSARVGQAMTTGELFF. The CDR3, as DNA: TGCAGTGCTAGAGTGGGACAGGCTATGACCACCGGGGAGCTGTTTTTT.

Comment on this clonotype: One end of the junction is discordant with germline, which a read error may explain. The chain joins TRBV5-5 to TRBJ2-3; D is possibly TRBD2 (5 bases). The length of the CDR3 is 17 residues. Per germline, CDR1 SGHKS and CDR2 YYEKEE (reference sequence). CDR3 bases: TGTGCCAGCAGCCAAGTCCACACGGCCGCTAGCACAGATGCGCAGTATTTT. Its translation is CASSQVHTAASTDAQYF.

With regard to this clonotype: With a much larger clone just one base away, this may be a read error. This chain uses TRBV6-1 with TRBJ2-7; 12 nucleotides agree with TRBD1. Germline CDR1 reads MNHNS; CDR2 reads SASEGT. The length of the CDR3 is 14 residues. The junction had 2 bases not matched to a gene; V was cut back by 3 bases and J by 5 bases. This CDR3 reads CASSDRDRGHEQYF. In nucleotides, the CDR3 is TGTGCCAGCAGTGACCGGGACAGGGGGCACGAGCAGTACTTC.

This clonotype occurred many times. This sequence joins TRBV12-3 or TRBV12-4 and TRBJ1-6, with a possible D match to TRBD1 (5 bases). This CDR3 contains 16 residues. V was clipped by 1 base and J by 7 bases, with 14 bases between them. CDR3 sequence: CASSLGGVGRNSPLHF. CDR3 coding DNA: TGTGCCAGCAGTTTAGGGGGGGTGGGGCGAAATTCACCCCTCCACTTT.

This clonotype was observed at least ten times. This chain connects TRBV5-6 to TRBJ2-2; 7 bases match TRBD1. This CDR3 contains 14 residues. CDR1 is SGHDT, CDR2 YYEEEE, per germline. V lost 2 bases to trimming and J lost 5 bases; unmatched junction nucleotides: 3. The CDR3, as DNA: TGTGCCAGCAGCTTCGGGACAGAAACCGGGGAGCTGTTTTTT. Translation gives CASSFGTETGELFF.

The chain joins TRBV19 to TRBJ2-2, with 7 nucleotides matching TRBD1. The CDR3 runs 15 residues. The germline CDR1 and CDR2 sequences are LNHDA and SQIVND (reference sequence). Trimming took 5 bases from V and 6 from J; bases not matched to a gene: 9. CDR3 protein: CASSHAGGRSGELFF. Written as DNA, the CDR3 is TGTGCCAGTAGTCACGCAGGGGGTCGGTCCGGGGAGCTGTTTTTT.

This clonotype came up many times. The V and J genes are TRBV20-1 and TRBJ1-2, with D hard to call. The CDR3 sequence is 14 residues long. V was shortened by 3 bases and J by 2 bases, with 13 bases between the two germline ends. CDR1 is DFQATT, CDR2 SNEGSKA, per germline (reference sequence). Here the CDR3 DNA reads TGCAGTGCTAGCCCGACCGGGAGGAACTATGGCTACACCTTC. It translates to CSASPTGRNYGYTF.

V is TRBV7-7 and J is TRBJ2-3; 9 bases are a match to TRBD2. The V gene's germline CDR1 is SSHAT and CDR2 FNYEAQ (reference sequence). The CDR3 extends over 14 amino acids. The CDR3 reads CAAASGVITDTQYF. The CDR3 DNA reads as TGTGCTGCAGCTAGCGGGGTTATCACAGATACGCAGTATTTT.

This clonotype has just a few counts. Because the CDR3 is missing its conserved closing phenylalanine or tryptophan, this is likely a read error. V and J are TRBV9 and TRBJ1-2; possible D gene TRBD1, 6 bases. The CDR3 totals 13 residues. The V end lost 0 bases, the J end lost 8 bases, and 11 bases lay between the germline ends. Germline loops: CDR1 SGDLS, CDR2 YYNGEE. CDR3 region: CASSVVQGGGYTS. Here the CDR3 DNA reads TGTGCCAGCAGCGTAGTACAGGGAGGCGGCTACACCTCC.

This clonotype has a count of ten or more. The CDR3 region has the DNA TGTGCCAGCAGTTACTCGACCCGATTCTCCTACAATGAGCAGTTCTTC. Amino acids: CASSYSTRFSYNEQFF. V usage is TRBV6-6 and J usage is TRBJ2-1, with D uncertain. The V gene's germline CDR1 is MNHNY and CDR2 SVGAGI (reference sequence). The CDR3 spans 16 residues. V shed 0 bases and J shed 0 bases, with 9 bases lying between them.

The chain is built from TRBV28 and TRBJ1-1; the match to TRBD1 covers 8 bases. Trimming took 11 bases from V and 5 from J; bases not matched to a gene: 16. The CDR3 has 15 residues. CDR1 and CDR2 from the germline V gene are MDHEN and SYDVKM. This CDR3 is CAGGPDRGSVTEAFF. Here the CDR3 DNA reads TGTGCCGGGGGACCTGACAGGGGTAGTGTGACTGAAGCTTTCTTT.

The V call is TRBV15, the J call TRBJ2-3; D is ambiguous. V lost 5 bases and J 2 bases, leaving 11 bases between the germline ends. The germline CDR1 and CDR2 sequences are LNHNV and YYDKDF (reference sequence). This CDR3 has 14 amino acids. The CDR3 loop is CATSFTANTDTQYF. CDR3 nucleotide sequence: TGTGCCACCAGCTTTACGGCCAACACAGATACGCAGTATTTT.

The chain employs TRBV20-1 and TRBJ2-5; 10 nucleotides match TRBD2. This CDR3 contains 14 residues. J was trimmed by 2 bases and V by 5 bases; bases with no gene match: 5. CDR1 and CDR2 (germline): DFQATT, SNEGSKA (reference sequence). This CDR3 reads CSAHPTSGQETQYF. The CDR3 nucleotides read TGCAGTGCTCACCCGACTAGCGGGCAAGAGACCCAGTACTTC.

This clonotype was counted ten times or more. This sequence joins TRBV20-1 and TRBJ1-6; D is unclear. Deletions cut 3 bases from V and 10 bases from J, with 13 bases between. Germline CDR1 reads DFQATT; CDR2 reads SNEGSKA (reference sequence). The CDR3 runs 13 residues. This CDR3 is CSASLTATSPLHF. As DNA, the CDR3 is TGCAGTGCTAGCCTTACAGCGACATCACCCCTCCACTTT.

This clonotype appeared a few times. The V and J genes are TRBV20-1 and TRBJ1-6; a weak D match, TRBD1 (5 bases). The V end lost 4 bases, the J end lost 7 bases, and 11 bases lay between the germline ends. CDR1 and CDR2 from the germline V gene are DFQATT and SNEGSKA (reference sequence). The CDR3 has 13 amino acids. CDR3 protein: CSAMGGVNSPLHF. DNA of the CDR3: TGCAGTGCTATGGGGGGTGTAAATTCACCCCTCCACTTT.

The chain recombines TRBV18 with TRBJ1-5; D gene uncertain. The CDR3 length is 14 residues. CDR1 and CDR2 (germline): KGHSH, LQKENI. V was shortened by 6 bases and J by 1 base, with 10 bases between the two germline ends. DNA of the CDR3: TGTGCCAGCTCGCAAAAGGACAGCAATCAGCCCCAGCATTTT. It is translated as CASSQKDSNQPQHF.

This chain uses TRBV19 with TRBJ1-1, with a weak D call TRBD1 (5 bases). The CDR3 has 13 amino acids. The germline V and J ends were trimmed by 10 bases and 3 bases, with 15 bases remaining between them. The germline gives CDR1 LNHDA, CDR2 SQIVND (reference sequence). The DNA for the CDR3 is TGTGCCACCACACAGGCCTGGGACACTGAAGCTTTCTTT. Its translation is CATTQAWDTEAFF. Supplemented by reference TRBV19 and TRBJ1-1, the full variable domain reads DGGITQSPKYLFRKEGQNVTLSCEQNLNHDAMYWYRQDPGQGLRLIYYSQIVNDFQKGDIAEGYSVSREKKESFPLTVTSAQKNPTAFYLCATTQAWDTEAFFGQGTRLTVV.

This chain joins TRBV9 and TRBJ2-1; 8 nucleotides align to TRBD2. Germline V gene lookup returns CDR1 SGDLS and CDR2 YYNGEE. This CDR3 is built from 16 residues. With V trimmed by 0 bases and J by 6 bases, 8 bases remained unmatched. Here the CDR3 DNA reads TGTGCCAGCAGCGTAGCGGGGACTAGATTAAGCAATGAGCAGTTCTTC. This encodes CASSVAGTRLSNEQFF.

This chain joins TRBV14 and TRBJ1-2; a weak D match, TRBD1 (5 bases). Germline-derived CDR1 and CDR2 are SGHDN and FVKESK. V was cut by 1 base and J by 3 bases, with 15 bases left in between. The CDR3 length is 16 residues. The CDR3 loop is CASSQATGTVDYGYTF. The CDR3, as DNA: TGTGCCAGCAGCCAAGCAACCGGGACGGTCGACTATGGCTACACCTTC.